These 10 T cell receptor beta chains originate from one sample sequenced in a study of blood T cell repertoires in COVID-19. Assay: immunoSEQ multiplex PCR; the TCRdb copy retains only in-frame clones and omits some. This sample has 150,000 to 200,000 clones, with approximately 79% found just once. Material: peripheral blood. The source is an elderly woman with acute or convalescent COVID-19.

This clone has just a few counts. The V and J genes are TRBV6-5 and TRBJ1-2, with D maybe TRBD1 (5 bases). The V end was cut by 2 bases, the J end by 4 bases, with 14 bases between. This CDR3 has 15 amino acids. Germline CDR1 is MNHEY and CDR2 is SVGAGI. The CDR3 sequence is CASSYLSGKGYGYTF. Written as DNA, the CDR3 is TGTGCCAGCAGTTACCTGTCAGGGAAAGGCTATGGCTACACCTTC.

V usage is TRBV7-2 and J usage is TRBJ1-4; perhaps TRBD1 as D (6 bases). Germline CDR1 reads SGHTA; CDR2 reads FQGNSA. Trimming pared 6 bases from V and 6 bases from J, leaving 17 bases between. The length of the CDR3 is 15 residues. The CDR3 DNA reads as TGTGCCAGCAGGACCACGGGCAGGGGCGATGAAAAACTGTTTTTT. Translating gives CASRTTGRGDEKLFF. The full variable domain, in which reference TRBV7-2 and TRBJ1-4 provide the parts outside the CDR3, is GAGVSQSPSNKVTEKGKDVELRCDPISGHTALYWYRQSLGQGLEFLIYFQGNSAPDKSGLPSDRFSAERTGGSVSTLTIQRTQQEDSAVYLCASRTTGRGDEKLFFGSGTQLSVL.

This chain uses TRBV27 with TRBJ2-5, with TRBD2 as a possible D gene (6 bases). CDR1 and CDR2 (germline): MNHEY, SMNVEV (reference sequence). Trimming pared 3 bases from V and 4 bases from J, leaving 15 bases between. The CDR3 loop spans 15 amino acids. The CDR3 region is CASSFGLAPRETQYF. Here the CDR3 DNA reads TGTGCCAGCAGTTTCGGGCTAGCGCCGCGAGAGACCCAGTACTTC.

The rearrangement uses TRBV5-1 and TRBJ2-1; unclear D gene. The CDR3 has 15 amino acids. From germline, CDR1 is SGHRS and CDR2 YFSETQ. Between the trimmed V and J ends, which lost 3 bases and 0 bases, there was a span of 10 bases. As DNA, the CDR3 is TGCGCCAGCAGCTATGACTGGAGCTCCTACAATGAGCAGTTCTTC. Translation: CASSYDWSSYNEQFF.

This chain joins TRBV5-5 and TRBJ2-7, with D possibly being TRBD1 (8 bases). The ends were cut back, 0 bases at V and 7 bases at J, with 17 bases in the middle. This CDR3 spans 15 amino acids. CDR1 and CDR2 (germline): SGHKS, YYEKEE (reference sequence). The CDR3 sequence: CASSLAPTGEGEQYF. CDR3 DNA: TGTGCCAGCAGCTTGGCCCCGACAGGGGAGGGAGAGCAGTACTTC. Based on the CDR3 plus reference TRBV5-5 and TRBJ2-7, the full variable domain is DAGVTQSPTHLIKTRGQQVTLRCSPISGHKSVSWYQQVLGQGPQFIFQYYEKEERGRGNFPDRFSARQFPNYSSELNVNALLLGDSALYLCASSLAPTGEGEQYFGPGTRLTVT.

V is TRBV7-8 and J is TRBJ2-3; 12 bases line up with TRBD2. V gave up 7 bases and J gave up 1 base; unmatched junction bases: 6. The CDR3 contains 16 residues. CDR1 is SGHVS, CDR2 FQNEAQ, per germline. CDR3 region: CASNPRLAGGTDTQYF. For the CDR3, the DNA is TGTGCCAGCAACCCTAGACTAGCGGGGGGCACAGATACGCAGTATTTT.

In DNA, the CDR3 is TGTGCCAGCAGTGAAAGTAGACGGACTGGCTCCTACGAGCAGTACTTC. Amino acids: CASSESRRTGSYEQYF. The V call is TRBV2, the J call TRBJ2-7; D may be TRBD2 (5 bases). Germline-derived CDR1 and CDR2 are SNHLY and FYNNEI. The V and J ends lost 2 bases and 0 bases respectively, with 14 bases between them. This CDR3 has 16 residues.

The V and J genes are TRBV19 and TRBJ1-2, with 8 bases that match TRBD1. CDR1 LNHDA and CDR2 SQIVND come from the germline V gene (reference sequence). V lost 7 bases, J lost 5 bases, and 9 bases stayed unmatched. The CDR3 has 14 residues. CDR3 residues: CASTSRDRTYGYTF. The CDR3 nucleotides read TGTGCCAGTACCTCCCGGGACAGGACGTATGGCTACACCTTC.

This sequence joins TRBV6-5 and TRBJ2-2; possibly TRBD2 for D (6 bases). Trimming removed 5 bases at V and 5 bases at J, with 12 bases between. Germline V gene lookup returns CDR1 MNHEY and CDR2 SVGAGI. This CDR3 has 14 residues. The DNA of the CDR3 is TGTGCCAGCAGTCCCGGGAGATTTACCGGGGAGCTGTTTTTT. It encodes CASSPGRFTGELFF.

The chain employs TRBV2 and TRBJ2-7, with 8 bases fitting TRBD1. The CDR3 loop spans 15 amino acids. Trimming removed 7 bases from V and 3 bases from J; junction bases left unmatched: 11. Germline values: CDR1 SNHLY, CDR2 FYNNEI. Here the CDR3 reads CASNLPRGRFYEQYF. The CDR3 nucleotides are TGTGCCAGCAACTTGCCCAGGGGGCGCTTCTACGAGCAGTACTTC.